Below are 19 T cell receptor beta chains sequenced from a single sample in a study of beta chain features in type 1 diabetes. What was sequenced were expressed TCRB transcripts, since all of the isolated RNA had been reverse transcribed. The protocol was immunoSEQ multiplex PCR, while the TCRdb copy is restricted to in-frame clones and leaves out a portion. The sample contains around 250,000 clones, about 15% of which appear only once. Overall study results and limits: Shorter TCRB CDR3s, moderately but significantly so, marked every one of the four CD4+ subsets in Type 1 diabetes patients.

Their target antigens are unknown. Specimen: naive CD4+ T cells from blood. These receptors were collected from a man between 25 and 39 years old with type 1 diabetes.

This clone was found a few times. Other nucleotide sequences from this sample produce the same CDR3. V is TRBV30 and J is TRBJ2-1; D uncertain. CDR3 length equals 13 residues. Deletions cut 2 bases from V and 0 bases from J, with 5 bases between. Germline V lookup: CDR1 GTSNPN, CDR2 SVGIG (reference sequence). The DNA of the CDR3 is TGTGCCTGGAGTCCAGGCTCCTACAATGAGCAGTTCTTC. Translated, it gives CAWSPGSYNEQFF.

The table lists this clone with a few counts. This chain connects TRBV30 to TRBJ1-2; 8 positions agree with TRBD1. The V gene end was trimmed by 3 bases and the J gene end by 8 bases; junction bases not matched to a gene: 11. This CDR3 contains 14 residues. Germline V gene lookup returns CDR1 GTSNPN and CDR2 SVGIG (reference sequence). CDR3 DNA: TGTGCCTGGAGAGACTTCCGGACAGGGAAAGGCTACACCTTC. Translation gives CAWRDFRTGKGYTF.

The V call is TRBV7-2, the J call TRBJ2-1; no definite D call. The V gene lost 5 bases and the J gene lost 0 bases, with 8 bases spanning the gap. The CDR3 loop spans 14 amino acids. CDR1 and CDR2 (germline): SGHTA, FQGNSA. The CDR3 is CASSRTTSYNEQFF. The CDR3 DNA reads TGTGCCAGCAGCCGTACTACCTCCTACAATGAGCAGTTCTTC.

The gene calls are TRBV6-5 and TRBJ1-2; TRBD1 aligns across 8 bases. The V gene's germline CDR1 is MNHEY and CDR2 SVGAGI. V was clipped by 2 bases and J by 4 bases; unmatched bases: 3. The CDR3 is 14 amino acids. CDR3 residues: CASSYRDRSYGYTF. CDR3 nucleotide sequence: TGTGCCAGCAGTTACCGGGACAGGAGCTATGGCTACACCTTC.

This chain connects TRBV6-4 to TRBJ1-2; 7 bases line up with TRBD1. The CDR3 consists of 12 residues. The V gene's germline CDR1 is MRHNA and CDR2 SNTAGT. Germline trimming cut 10 bases from V and 6 bases from J; bases unmatched to any gene: 8. CDR3 in amino acids: CANRQGLNGYTF. In DNA, the CDR3 is TGTGCCAACAGACAGGGTTTGAATGGCTACACCTTC.

This clone was detected a few times. The V gene is TRBV5-4, the J gene TRBJ2-3; TRBD2 matches at 10 bases. The germline V gene encodes CDR1 SGHNT and CDR2 YYREEE (reference sequence). Trimming cost V 6 bases and J 4 bases; bases outside gene matches: 11. The CDR3 contains 16 residues. The CDR3 loop is CASTGGLASRSDTQYF. The CDR3 region has the DNA TGTGCCAGCACCGGGGGACTAGCGTCACGTTCAGATACGCAGTATTTT. Looking up the rest from reference TRBV5-4 and TRBJ2-3 gives the full variable domain: ETGVTQSPTHLIKTRGQQVTLRCSSQSGHNTVSWYQQALGQGPQFIFQYYREEENGRGNFPPRFSGLQFPNYSSELNVNALELDDSALYLCASTGGLASRSDTQYFGPGTRLTVL.

The V and J genes are TRBV11-3 and TRBJ2-5; 11 positions agree with TRBD2. This CDR3 comprises 16 residues. V shed 5 bases and J 2 bases; nucleotides not matched to a gene: 7. The germline gives CDR1 SGHNT, CDR2 YENEEA. In DNA, the CDR3 is TGTGCCAGCAGCCCCGGGACTAGCGGAGGGCAAGAGACCCAGTACTTC. Protein: CASSPGTSGGQETQYF.

There are a few counts of this clone. The rearrangement links TRBV5-4 to TRBJ2-3; D possibly corresponds to TRBD2 (7 bases). Germline V gene data show CDR1 as SGHNT and CDR2 as YYREEE (reference sequence). V gave up 0 bases and J gave up 5 bases, with 13 bases separating them. This CDR3 region has 15 residues. CDR3 bases: TGTGCCAGCAGCTTGGACCCGGGGGGCGGAGATACGCAGTATTTT. Encoded protein: CASSLDPGGGDTQYF.

The table lists this clone with a few counts. The chain couples TRBV5-4 to TRBJ2-1, with 10 nucleotides matching TRBD2. V shed 1 base and J 6 bases; nucleotides not matched to a gene: 4. Germline values: CDR1 SGHNT, CDR2 YYREEE (reference sequence). The CDR3 is 15 amino acids. This CDR3 is CASSLWSGGGNEQFF. The DNA of the CDR3 is TGTGCCAGCAGCTTGTGGAGCGGGGGGGGCAATGAGCAGTTCTTC.

The chain is built from TRBV5-1 and TRBJ1-1, with TRBD1 identical over 7 bases. Germline assignment: CDR1 SGHRS and CDR2 YFSETQ. The CDR3 spans 14 residues. After removal of 3 bases from V and 1 base from J, the junction contained 3 bases not matched to a gene. The CDR3 loop is CASSYGQANTEAFF. As DNA, the CDR3 is TGCGCCAGCAGCTACGGACAGGCGAACACTGAAGCTTTCTTT.

The rearrangement uses TRBV29-1 and TRBJ2-7; TRBD1 is a possible D gene (5 bases). The CDR3 runs 12 residues. V was trimmed by 7 bases and J by 0 bases, leaving 10 bases between them. CDR1 and CDR2 from the germline V gene are SQVTM and ANQGSEA. The CDR3 here is CSAKTASYEQYF. The CDR3 DNA follows: TGCAGCGCGAAGACAGCCTCCTACGAGCAGTACTTC.

The chain recombines TRBV2 with TRBJ2-3, with D perhaps TRBD2 (6 bases). V was cut by 10 bases and J by 2 bases, with 16 bases left in between. Germline lookup yields CDR1 SNHLY and CDR2 FYNNEI. The CDR3 is 14 amino acids. CDR3 DNA sequence: TGTGCCACCGAGAGTAGCGGTCCCACAGATACGCAGTATTTT. It is translated as CATESSGPTDTQYF.

This chain connects TRBV5-1 to TRBJ2-1; tentative D call: TRBD2 (5 bases). The length of the CDR3 is 12 residues. Germline V gene lookup returns CDR1 SGHRS and CDR2 YFSETQ. V gave up 7 bases and J gave up 10 bases, with 15 bases separating them. The CDR3 DNA sequence: TGCGCCAGCCGGGCGGAGGCGGCGGAGCAGTTCTTC. It encodes CASRAEAAEQFF.

This clone was picked up a small number of times. This rearrangement joins TRBV10-3 to TRBJ1-1; 8 bases align to TRBD1. Looked up from germline, CDR1 is ENHRY and CDR2 is SYGVKD. This CDR3 has 14 amino acids. With V trimmed by 8 bases and J by 0 bases, 5 bases remained unmatched. CDR3: CAIRAGGMNTEAFF. The CDR3 nucleotides are TGTGCCATCCGGGCAGGGGGCATGAACACTGAAGCTTTCTTT.

Only a few counts were recorded for this clone. This sequence joins TRBV5-1 and TRBJ1-2; TRBD1 agrees at 7 bases. J was trimmed by 4 bases and V by 0 bases; bases with no gene match: 3. The CDR3 is made up of 14 amino acids. CDR1 SGHRS and CDR2 YFSETQ come from the germline V gene. Here the CDR3 reads CASSLGDRPYGYTF. DNA of the CDR3: TGCGCCAGCAGCTTGGGGGACAGACCCTATGGCTACACCTTC.

The genes are TRBV7-8 and TRBJ2-5, with TRBD2 identical over 9 bases. Germline values: CDR1 SGHVS, CDR2 FQNEAQ. V was pared by 4 bases and J by 5 bases, with 8 bases of the junction left unmatched. This CDR3 region has 15 residues. CDR3 amino acids: CASSSNSGGGETQYF. The CDR3 nucleotides are TGTGCCAGCAGCTCAAATAGCGGGGGAGGGGAGACCCAGTACTTC. Complete variable domain (other parts from reference TRBV7-8 and TRBJ2-5): GAGVSQSPRYKVAKRGQDVALRCDPISGHVSLFWYQQALGQGPEFLTYFQNEAQLDKSGLPSDRFFAERPEGSVSTLKIQRTQQEDSAVYLCASSSNSGGGETQYFGPGTRLLVL.

This clone was seen a handful of times. CDR3 sequence (DNA): TGTGCCAGCAGCCAATCCTACGAGCAGTACTTC. This encodes CASSQSYEQYF. V is TRBV11-2 and J is TRBJ2-7; D is unresolved. CDR1 is SGHAT and CDR2 is FQNNGV in the germline V gene. This CDR3 has 11 residues. With 5 bases removed from V and 1 base from J, the gap between germline ends came to 3 bases.

This clone was detected a few times. The CDR3: CASSLKALPLAKNIQYF. In nucleotides, the CDR3 is TGTGCCAGCAGCTTAAAAGCACTCCCGCTAGCCAAAAACATTCAGTACTTC. The chain employs TRBV7-9 and TRBJ2-4, with D unclear. V lost 2 bases to trimming and J lost 0 bases, with 14 bases between them. The germline CDR1 and CDR2 sequences are SEHNR and FQNEAQ (reference sequence). The CDR3 totals 17 residues. Full variable domain (missing parts from reference TRBV7-9 and TRBJ2-4): DTGVSQNPRHKITKRGQNVTFRCDPISEHNRLYWYRQTLGQGPEFLTYFQNEAQLEKSRLLSDRFSAERPKGSFSTLEIQRTEQGDSAMYLCASSLKALPLAKNIQYFGAGTRLSVL.

This chain uses TRBV7-9 with TRBJ1-1; TRBD1 matches 8 bases. The V segment lost 5 bases and the J segment 1 base; nucleotides outside the gene matches: 6. The CDR3 spans 15 residues. Germline loops: CDR1 SEHNR, CDR2 FQNEAQ (reference sequence). Here the CDR3 reads CASSARGQENTEAFF. The DNA for the CDR3 is TGTGCCAGCAGCGCCAGGGGACAGGAGAACACTGAAGCTTTCTTT.